One and the same sample provided the 14 T cell receptor beta chains below, sequenced in a study of control samples from healthy donors and cancer patients (dated by TCRdb to the early 2020s). Receptor amplification or capture employed the immunoSEQ multiplex PCR assay. TCRdb retrieved this table from immuneACCESS and kept in-frame rearrangements only. Not all clones are present; in checked studies, unresolved V genes account for under half, and no reason is known for the remainder. For this sample there are approximately 63,000 clones; 70% to 90% appear just once. 4.5% to 6% of the sample lies in the top ten. Sequencing used blood. The receptors originated from a man aged 35 to 55 in good health.

The gene calls are TRBV4-2 and TRBJ1-1; D gene uncertain. CDR1 and CDR2 (germline): LGHNA, YNFKEQ. Trimming took off 1 base at V and 11 bases at J, with 11 bases between the two ends. The CDR3 covers 12 residues. CDR3 loop: CASSQVPGGAFF. The CDR3, as DNA: TGTGCCAGCAGCCAAGTTCCGGGTGGCGCTTTCTTT.

V is TRBV18 and J is TRBJ2-5; 11 bases match TRBD2. This CDR3 spans 16 amino acids. Germline CDR1 KGHSH, CDR2 LQKENI. The trim removed 2 bases at V and 3 bases at J, leaving 5 bases unmatched. Here the CDR3 reads CASSPRTSGYKETQYF. The CDR3 nucleotides read TGTGCCAGCTCACCAAGGACTAGCGGGTATAAAGAGACCCAGTACTTC. The full variable domain, in which reference TRBV18 and TRBJ2-5 provide the parts outside the CDR3, is NAGVMQNPRHLVRRRGQEARLRCSPMKGHSHVYWYRQLPEEGLKFMVYLQKENIIDESGMPKERFSAEFPKEGPSILRIQQVVRGDSAAYFCASSPRTSGYKETQYFGPGTRLLVL.

The CDR3 protein is CASSFSGEVNTGELFF. CDR3 bases: TGCGCCAGCAGCTTTTCAGGGGAGGTGAACACCGGGGAGCTGTTTTTT. The V gene is TRBV5-1, the J gene TRBJ2-2, with D possibly called TRBD1 or TRBD2 (6 bases each). Germline lookup yields CDR1 SGHRS and CDR2 YFSETQ. V was shortened by 2 bases and J by 1 base, with 12 bases between the two germline ends. The CDR3 loop spans 16 amino acids.

The gene calls are TRBV9 and TRBJ1-4; 9 positions agree with TRBD1. The CDR3 contains 16 residues. V gave up 4 bases and J gave up 5 bases; unmatched junction bases: 9. Per the germline V gene, CDR1 is SGDLS and CDR2 is YYNGEE. The chain's CDR3 is CASSLRGGQGNEKLFF. DNA for the CDR3: TGTGCCAGCAGCCTAAGGGGGGGACAGGGAAATGAAAAACTGTTTTTT.

The chain joins TRBV19 to TRBJ2-7, with D unresolved. The length of the CDR3 is 16 residues. The V and J ends lost 3 bases and 0 bases respectively, with 15 bases between them. Looked up from germline, CDR1 is LNHDA and CDR2 is SQIVND (reference sequence). The CDR3 spells CASSIDRTASSYEQYF. The CDR3 DNA reads as TGTGCCAGTAGTATTGATAGGACCGCCAGCTCCTACGAGCAGTACTTC.

This clone was detected once. The chain links TRBV10-3 to TRBJ2-7; perhaps TRBD1 as D (5 bases). The V gene's germline CDR1 is ENHRY and CDR2 SYGVKD. This CDR3 contains 13 residues. V was shortened by 3 bases and J by 3 bases, with 9 bases between the two germline ends. Written as DNA, the CDR3 is TGTGCCATCAGTGAAATAGGGGACTACGAGCAGTACTTC. It encodes CAISEIGDYEQYF.

The rearrangement uses TRBV27 and TRBJ2-3; 12 positions agree with TRBD2. Germline trimming cut 5 bases from V and 10 bases from J; bases unmatched to any gene: 13. CDR3 length: 16 amino acids. Germline V gene lookup returns CDR1 MNHEY and CDR2 SMNVEV (reference sequence). In DNA, the CDR3 is TGTGCCAGCAGTAAACCGGGACTAGCGGGTTGGATTTCGCAGTATTTT. This translates into CASSKPGLAGWISQYF.

V and J are TRBV2 and TRBJ1-1; unclear D gene. This CDR3 is built from 11 residues. Trimming shortened V by 7 bases and J by 1 base, and 4 bases separated the two germline ends. Per the germline V gene, CDR1 is SNHLY and CDR2 is FYNNEI. DNA for the CDR3: TGTGCCAGCACGCAGAACACTGAAGCTTTCTTT. It specifies CASTQNTEAFF.

The chain is built from TRBV29-1 and TRBJ2-1; 10 nucleotides agree with TRBD1. The CDR3 extends over 15 amino acids. Germline V CDR1 and CDR2: SQVTM, ANQGSEA. Germline trimming cut 4 bases from V and 6 bases from J; bases unmatched to any gene: 9. CDR3 in amino acids: CSVVAGQGVPNEQFF. The CDR3 region has the DNA TGCAGCGTTGTAGCCGGACAGGGGGTACCCAATGAGCAGTTCTTC.

The chain couples TRBV15 to TRBJ2-2; D gene uncertain. The length of the CDR3 is 15 residues. Germline V CDR1 and CDR2: LNHNV, YYDKDF (reference sequence). Trimming took off 5 bases at V and 0 bases at J, with 10 bases between the two ends. CDR3 sequence: CATSPRTANTGELFF. For the CDR3, the DNA is TGTGCCACCAGCCCACGGACGGCGAACACCGGGGAGCTGTTTTTT.

The genes are TRBV29-1 and TRBJ1-1; a weak D match, TRBD1 (6 bases). CDR3 length: 17 residues. Germline loops: CDR1 SQVTM, CDR2 ANQGSEA. Trimming took 4 bases from V and 0 from J, leaving 21 bases between them. CDR3 region: CSVARGGGAGMNTEAFF. The CDR3 coding sequence is TGCAGCGTTGCCAGGGGAGGGGGAGCGGGAATGAACACTGAAGCTTTCTTT.

For the CDR3, the DNA is TGTGCCAGCGGGGGACAGGGGGTTAGCAATCAGCCCCAGCATTTT. It yields the protein CASGGQGVSNQPQHF. This chain joins TRBV2 and TRBJ1-5; TRBD1 matches at 11 bases. Germline V CDR1 and CDR2: SNHLY, FYNNEI. V was clipped by 8 bases and J by 0 bases; unmatched bases: 3. This CDR3 spans 15 amino acids.

This chain links TRBV28 with TRBJ1-3; D possibly corresponds to TRBD1 (6 bases). The V gene's germline CDR1 is MDHEN and CDR2 SYDVKM. The CDR3 runs 17 residues. Trimming cost V 2 bases and J 4 bases, with 18 bases left between them. The CDR3 sequence: CASSLGYGGAVGNTIYF. The CDR3 DNA reads TGTGCCAGCAGTTTAGGGTACGGGGGCGCAGTAGGAAACACCATATATTTT.

This chain uses TRBV7-3 with TRBJ2-3, with a weak D call TRBD1 (6 bases). V gave up 4 bases and J gave up 3 bases, with 17 bases separating them. This CDR3 spans 16 amino acids. Germline V gene data show CDR1 as SGHTA and CDR2 as FQGTGA. The CDR3 is CASSSGTHGQTDTQYF. CDR3 in DNA: TGTGCCAGCAGCTCCGGGACACACGGACAGACAGATACGCAGTATTTT. Full variable domain (missing parts from reference TRBV7-3 and TRBJ2-3): GAGVSQTPSNKVTEKGKYVELRCDPISGHTALYWYRQSLGQGPEFLIYFQGTGAADDSGLPNDRFFAVRPEGSVSTLKIQRTERGDSAVYLCASSSGTHGQTDTQYFGPGTRLTVL.